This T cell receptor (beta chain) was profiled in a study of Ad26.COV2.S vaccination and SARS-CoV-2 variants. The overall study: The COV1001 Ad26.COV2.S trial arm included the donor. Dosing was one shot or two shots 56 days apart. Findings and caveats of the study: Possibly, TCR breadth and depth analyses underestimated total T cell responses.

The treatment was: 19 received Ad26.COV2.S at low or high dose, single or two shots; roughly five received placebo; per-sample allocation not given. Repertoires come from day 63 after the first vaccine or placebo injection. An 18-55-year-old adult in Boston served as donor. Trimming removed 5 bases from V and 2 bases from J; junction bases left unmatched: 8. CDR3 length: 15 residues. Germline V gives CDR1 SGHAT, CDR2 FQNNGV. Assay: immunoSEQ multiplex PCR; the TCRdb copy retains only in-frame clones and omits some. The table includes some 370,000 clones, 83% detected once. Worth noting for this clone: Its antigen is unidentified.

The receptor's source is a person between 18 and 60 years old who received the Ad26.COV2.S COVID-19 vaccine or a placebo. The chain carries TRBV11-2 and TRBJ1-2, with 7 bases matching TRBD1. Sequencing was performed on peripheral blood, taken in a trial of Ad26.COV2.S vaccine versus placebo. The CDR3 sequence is CASSPGGSFNYGYTF. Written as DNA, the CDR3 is TGTGCCAGCAGCCCAGGGGGTTCATTCAACTATGGCTACACCTTC.